These 25 T cell receptor beta chains were sequenced from one sample in a study of T cells of healthy individuals. One entry per CDR3 protein, called by TCRdb with MiXCR from the 5' RACE reads. The sample carries 95,000 to 100,000 distinct CDR3 sequences, approximately 16% recorded once. These TCRs come from a human donor in good health.

The chain carries TRBV2 and TRBJ2-3, with no clear D. The CDR3 runs 12 residues. Trimming left V 8 bases short and J 3 bases short, with 9 bases between. Germline V gives CDR1 SNHLY, CDR2 FYNNEI. The DNA for the CDR3 is TGTGCCAGCTTTAGGTCTACAGATACGCAGTATTTT. This sequence encodes CASFRSTDTQYF.

In this sample, this clonotype turned up a few times. The chain recombines TRBV4-2 with TRBJ2-5; 9 bases match TRBD2. CDR3 length: 17 residues. In germline, CDR1 is LGHNA, CDR2 YNFKEQ. V was pared by 0 bases and J by 5 bases, with 10 bases of the junction left unmatched. CDR3 region: CASSQDRAGGPYETQYF. DNA for the CDR3: TGTGCCAGCAGCCAAGACAGGGCGGGGGGGCCATATGAGACCCAGTACTTC.

This clonotype occurred many times. V is TRBV10-3 and J is TRBJ2-7, with D possibly being TRBD1 (6 bases). With 3 bases removed from V and 4 bases from J, the gap between germline ends came to 10 bases. The CDR3 length is 13 residues. CDR1 ENHRY and CDR2 SYGVKD come from the germline V gene. The CDR3, as DNA: TGTGCCATCAGTGAAGGACAGACTTACGAGCAGTACTTC. Translated, it gives CAISEGQTYEQYF.

There are a few counts of this clonotype. The rearrangement links TRBV3-1 to TRBJ2-5, with 16 bases identical to TRBD2. Losses at the gene ends were 1 base for V and 5 bases for J; bases not matched to a gene: 7. The CDR3 contains 18 residues. Germline V gives CDR1 LGHDT, CDR2 YNNKEL (reference sequence). DNA of the CDR3: TGTGCCAGCAGCCAAGCGGGACTAGCGGGGGGGCTTATGGAGACCCAGTACTTC. The encoded protein is CASSQAGLAGGLMETQYF.

This clonotype has ten or more counts. This chain joins TRBV10-3 and TRBJ2-1, with D unresolved. The CDR3 is 12 residues long. Germline assignment: CDR1 ENHRY and CDR2 SYGVKD. The V end was cut by 9 bases, the J end by 5 bases, with 11 bases between. The CDR3 here is CAIRANDNEQFF. CDR3 in DNA: TGTGCCATTAGGGCTAACGACAATGAGCAGTTCTTC.

This clonotype was observed a few times. The J gene is TRBJ2-3, the V gene TRBV15; D may be TRBD2 (5 bases). The CDR3 runs to 12 residues. CDR1 is LNHNV and CDR2 is YYDKDF in the germline V gene (reference sequence). V was clipped by 4 bases and J by 8 bases, with 10 bases between them. The CDR3 DNA is TGTGCCACCAGCAAGGTTCGGGGTACGCAGTATTTT. As protein: CATSKVRGTQYF.

This clonotype was observed at least ten times. This rearrangement joins TRBV6-6 to TRBJ1-5; TRBD1 aligns across 8 bases. The junction had 9 bases not matched to a gene; V was cut back by 5 bases and J by 6 bases. The CDR3 spans 15 residues. The germline CDR1 and CDR2 sequences are MNHNY and SVGAGI (reference sequence). The CDR3 sequence is CASSEDRVRRQPQHF. CDR3 bases: TGTGCCAGCAGTGAGGACAGGGTTAGACGTCAGCCCCAGCATTTT.

This clonotype has a count of ten or more. V usage is TRBV4-1 and J usage is TRBJ1-3; 9 bases agree with TRBD1. Germline values: CDR1 MGHRA, CDR2 YSYEKL. This CDR3 spans 19 amino acids. Unmatched junction bases numbered 15, after V lost 4 bases and J lost 2 bases. CDR3 residues: CASSLTPGQGVGTGNTIYF. The CDR3 region has the DNA TGCGCCAGCAGCCTCACCCCGGGACAGGGAGTAGGAACTGGAAACACCATATATTTT.

This clonotype was counted many times. CDR3 loop: CASTYPGTSGGNEQFF. The CDR3 DNA reads TGTGCCAGCACCTATCCGGGGACTAGCGGGGGCAATGAGCAGTTCTTC. This chain connects TRBV5-5 to TRBJ2-1; 14 nucleotides agree with TRBD2. There are 16 residues in the CDR3. J lost 6 bases, V lost 6 bases, and 8 bases had no gene match. Per germline, CDR1 SGHKS and CDR2 YYEKEE (reference sequence).

This clonotype was picked up many times. V and J are TRBV2 and TRBJ1-2; a weak D match, TRBD1 (6 bases). Germline V gene lookup returns CDR1 SNHLY and CDR2 FYNNEI. The V end was cut by 5 bases, the J end by 7 bases, with 14 bases between. The CDR3 consists of 13 residues. CDR3 bases: TGTGCCAGCAGTTACACAGGGTTTAGTGGCTACACCTTC. This encodes CASSYTGFSGYTF.

V usage is TRBV20-1 and J usage is TRBJ1-2; no clear D gene. Trimming cost V 1 base and J 5 bases, with 8 bases left between them. Germline V gives CDR1 DFQATT, CDR2 SNEGSKA (reference sequence). This CDR3 has 12 residues. CDR3 in amino acids: CSARGLRYGYTF. Here the CDR3 DNA reads TGCAGTGCTAGAGGCCTCCGGTATGGCTACACCTTC.

The J gene is TRBJ2-7, the V gene TRBV6-2 or TRBV6-3; 16 bases fit TRBD2. Germline lookup yields CDR1 MNHEY and CDR2 SVGEGT. The CDR3 covers 16 residues. The ends lost 6 bases at V and 5 bases at J; junction bases unmatched: 7. In DNA, the CDR3 is TGTGCCAGCAGCTACGGGACTAGCGGGAGGGCCCACGAGCAGTACTTC. It specifies CASSYGTSGRAHEQYF.

The chain joins TRBV7-8 to TRBJ1-2; D remains ambiguous. Trimming took 1 base from V and 8 from J, leaving 11 bases between them. Looked up from germline, CDR1 is SGHVS and CDR2 is FQNEAQ. The CDR3 is 13 residues long. DNA of the CDR3: TGTGCCAGCAGCTTAGTTGGCTCACGGGGCTACACCTTC. Amino acid sequence: CASSLVGSRGYTF. Complete variable domain (other parts from reference TRBV7-8 and TRBJ1-2): GAGVSQSPRYKVAKRGQDVALRCDPISGHVSLFWYQQALGQGPEFLTYFQNEAQLDKSGLPSDRFFAERPEGSVSTLKIQRTQQEDSAVYLCASSLVGSRGYTFGSGTRLTVV.

V usage is TRBV7-2 and J usage is TRBJ2-2; 12 bases are a match to TRBD2. V lost 5 bases and J lost 4; bases outside the gene matches: 5. Germline V gene sequence: CDR1 SGHTA, CDR2 FQGNSA. The CDR3 runs to 16 residues. The CDR3 protein is CASSPWTSGTTGELFF. The CDR3 DNA is TGTGCCAGCAGCCCCTGGACTAGCGGGACCACCGGGGAGCTGTTTTTT.

The chain has TRBV20-1 and TRBJ2-7; 8 bases map to TRBD1. J was trimmed by 6 bases and V by 3 bases; bases with no gene match: 16. CDR3 length: 16 residues. CDR1 and CDR2 from the germline V gene are DFQATT and SNEGSKA (reference sequence). DNA of the CDR3: TGCAGTGCTAGGGGCCCCCTTGGACAGGGATTGTCCGAGCAGTACTTC. Translation gives CSARGPLGQGLSEQYF.

V gene TRBV5-1 combines with J gene TRBJ2-3, with TRBD1 matching over 7 bases. Germline V gene sequence: CDR1 SGHRS, CDR2 YFSETQ. The CDR3 is made up of 16 amino acids. V lost 3 bases, J lost 1 base, and 8 bases stayed unmatched. The CDR3 loop reads CASSYTQGLGTDTQYF. DNA for the CDR3: TGCGCCAGCAGCTATACACAGGGGCTGGGCACAGATACGCAGTATTTT.

The V and J genes are TRBV28 and TRBJ2-1, with 10 nucleotides matching TRBD1. Trimming cost V 3 bases and J 8 bases; bases outside gene matches: 7. CDR1 is MDHEN, CDR2 SYDVKM, per germline. The CDR3 totals 15 residues. The CDR3 loop is CASSLGQGSVDEQFF. The CDR3 bases are TGTGCCAGCAGTTTGGGACAGGGGAGTGTGGATGAGCAGTTCTTC. Using reference TRBV28 and TRBJ2-1 for the parts outside the CDR3, the full variable domain is DVKVTQSSRYLVKRTGEKVFLECVQDMDHENMFWYRQDPGLGLRLIYFSYDVKMKEKGDIPEGYSVSREKKERFSLILESASTNQTSMYLCASSLGQGSVDEQFFGPGTRLTVL.

This clonotype was detected a few times. V usage is TRBV21-1 and J usage is TRBJ1-2. TRBV21-1 constitutes a pseudogene. The CDR3 has 17 residues. CDR3 amino acids: CASSNYARLFPNYGYTF. Written as DNA, the CDR3 is TGTGCCAGCAGCAACTATGCACGGCTATTCCCTAACTATGGCTACACCTTC.

This clonotype occurred many times. This chain uses TRBV12-3 or TRBV12-4 with TRBJ2-1; D uncertain. This CDR3 contains 13 residues. The V and J ends lost 2 bases and 5 bases respectively, with 7 bases between them. The DNA for the CDR3 is TGTGCCAGCAGTTTATCTGGGAACAATGAGCAGTTCTTC. Its translation is CASSLSGNNEQFF.

This clonotype was counted at least ten times. This chain uses TRBV7-3 with TRBJ1-1; 9 nucleotides agree with TRBD1. Germline V gene sequence: CDR1 SGHTA, CDR2 FQGTGA. V shed 3 bases, J shed 4 bases, and the junction held 6 bases outside the gene matches. This CDR3 contains 15 residues. The CDR3 is CASSFKTGGCTEAFF. CDR3 DNA sequence: TGTGCCAGCAGCTTTAAGACAGGGGGGTGCACTGAAGCTTTCTTT.

The chain combines TRBV28 with TRBJ1-5; tentative D call: TRBD1 (6 bases). Trimming stripped 7 bases from V and 0 bases from J, with 13 bases between. Per germline, CDR1 MDHEN and CDR2 SYDVKM. The CDR3 extends over 15 amino acids. The CDR3 bases are TGTGCCAGCACCCGGGGGGGCTATAGCAATCAGCCCCAGCATTTT. Amino acids: CASTRGGYSNQPQHF.

This clonotype was recorded many times. The J gene is TRBJ2-5, the V gene TRBV28; possible D gene TRBD1, 5 bases. The CDR3 sequence is 16 residues long. Germline-derived CDR1 and CDR2 are MDHEN and SYDVKM. Trimming took 5 bases from V and 1 from J, leaving 17 bases between them. CDR3 bases: TGTGCCAGCAGTCCCCAGCATTCAGGGTCCCAAGAGACCCAGTACTTC. Protein product: CASSPQHSGSQETQYF.

This clonotype was picked up many times. This chain links TRBV20-1 with TRBJ1-5; no clear D gene. This CDR3 comprises 12 residues. Trimming took off 6 bases at V and 4 bases at J, with 10 bases between the two ends. Germline CDR1 and CDR2: DFQATT and SNEGSKA (reference sequence). CDR3 DNA sequence: TGCAGTGCCAGTGCGCAGAATCAGCCCCAGCATTTT. Protein sequence: CSASAQNQPQHF.

This clonotype qualifies as large. V gene TRBV5-6 combines with J gene TRBJ2-7; 10 nucleotides agree with TRBD1. This CDR3 has 14 amino acids. V lost 4 bases and J lost 7; bases outside the gene matches: 8. In germline, CDR1 is SGHDT, CDR2 YYEEEE. CDR3 DNA sequence: TGTGCCAGCAGCCAAGGGACAGGGGCTAAAGAGCAGTACTTC. It specifies CASSQGTGAKEQYF.

This clonotype was counted at least ten times. This sequence joins TRBV29-1 and TRBJ1-3; possibly TRBD1 for D (6 bases). Trimming took off 4 bases at V and 3 bases at J, with 10 bases between the two ends. This CDR3 spans 13 amino acids. Germline CDR1 reads SQVTM; CDR2 reads ANQGSEA. The CDR3 region has the DNA TGCAGCGTTGGTGGGGGCATTGGAAACACCATATATTTT. Amino acid sequence: CSVGGGIGNTIYF.